The 27 T cell receptor beta chains listed next were all sequenced from one sample in a study of T-cell reconstitution after alpha-beta-depleted transplantation in children. Library preparation (for TCRbeta) was performed with unique molecular identifiers. TCRdb reprocessed the PCR reads via MiXCR and lists one record per CDR3 protein. The sample contains about 340,000 distinct CDR3 sequences, around 15% of which appear only once. The material was PBMCs, mostly from graft donor cells, obtained 360 days after TCRalphabeta/CD19-depleted stem cell transplant. These receptors were obtained from a male patient between 2 and 9 years old who had a stem cell transplant for acute lymphoblastic leukemia, so the T cells may come from the graft donor.

The chain joins TRBV9 to TRBJ2-3; tentatively, D is TRBD1 or TRBD2 (5 bases each). Germline loops: CDR1 SGDLS, CDR2 YYNGEE. This CDR3 has 18 amino acids. With 0 bases removed from V and 2 bases from J, the gap between germline ends came to 19 bases. CDR3 amino acids: CASSVGQGETLVTDTQYF. DNA for the CDR3: TGTGCCAGCAGCGTAGGCCAGGGAGAGACCCTGGTCACAGATACGCAGTATTTT.

The chain is built from TRBV6-5 and TRBJ2-7; D is possibly TRBD2 (6 bases). CDR3 length: 14 residues. Per germline, CDR1 MNHEY and CDR2 SVGAGI. V lost 4 bases to trimming and J lost 6 bases, with 16 bases between them. CDR3 amino acids: CASSSGTGGAEQYF. CDR3 in DNA: TGTGCCAGCAGTTCCGGGACTGGCGGAGCCGAGCAGTACTTC.

This clonotype was counted a few times. This chain connects TRBV21-1 to TRBJ2-5; no DNA check was done on the table's D call, TRBD1. TRBV21-1 is a listed pseudogene. This CDR3 is 14 amino acids long. The CDR3 DNA reads TGTGCCAGCATTCTCGGACAGGGAGGGCAGACCCAGTACTTC. It codes for CASILGQGGQTQYF.

This clonotype was picked up many times. The rearrangement links TRBV5-1 to TRBJ2-1, with a tentative D call TRBD1 (6 bases). The V end lost 2 bases, the J end lost 9 bases, and 15 bases lay between the germline ends. Germline V gene lookup returns CDR1 SGHRS and CDR2 YFSETQ. CDR3 length equals 14 residues. CDR3 nucleotides: TGCGCCAGCAGCTTATCTAGCCAAGGGGGTGAGCAGTTCTTC. This translates into CASSLSSQGGEQFF.

The chain joins TRBV18 to TRBJ2-2; 7 nucleotides match TRBD2. The CDR3 spans 14 residues. CDR1 is KGHSH and CDR2 is LQKENI in the germline V gene. V shed 4 bases and J 8 bases; nucleotides not matched to a gene: 7. CDR3 sequence reads: CASSLSSGPGELFF. CDR3 sequence (DNA): TGTGCCAGCTCACTATCTAGCGGTCCTGGGGAGCTGTTTTTT.

The V gene is TRBV4-1, the J gene TRBJ1-1; D may be TRBD1 (6 bases). Germline values: CDR1 MGHRA, CDR2 YSYEKL. The length of the CDR3 is 14 residues. V shed 5 bases and J shed 5 bases, with 15 bases lying between them. The CDR3, as DNA: TGCGCCAGCAGCGGGGGGGCGAGAGGGACTGAAGCTTTCTTT. This codes for CASSGGARGTEAFF.

This clonotype was detected a few times. CDR3 nucleotides: TGTGCCACCAGCAGAGATCGTTCTAGCGGGAGGGTGGGTGAGCAGTTCTTC. Protein product: CATSRDRSSGRVGEQFF. This rearrangement joins TRBV15 to TRBJ2-1, with 12 bases lining up with TRBD2. The germline CDR1 and CDR2 sequences are LNHNV and YYDKDF (reference sequence). Losses at the gene ends were 0 bases for V and 9 bases for J; bases not matched to a gene: 9. This CDR3 contains 17 residues.

This clonotype was found a few times. CDR3 sequence: CASSGLSGRAADTQYF. In DNA form, the CDR3 reads TGTGCCAGCAGCGGCCTTAGCGGGAGGGCCGCAGATACGCAGTATTTT. The rearrangement uses TRBV5-6 and TRBJ2-3; TRBD2 aligns across 11 bases. Germline loops: CDR1 SGHDT, CDR2 YYEEEE. This CDR3 has 16 residues. The ends lost 4 bases at V and 4 bases at J; junction bases unmatched: 8.

The genes are TRBV9 and TRBJ2-7, with 11 bases identical to TRBD2. The V segment lost 3 bases and the J segment 4 bases; nucleotides outside the gene matches: 6. CDR3 length: 15 amino acids. Germline CDR1 reads SGDLS; CDR2 reads YYNGEE. CDR3 sequence reads: CASSAGLAEVYEQYF. DNA for the CDR3: TGTGCCAGCAGCGCGGGACTAGCGGAAGTATACGAGCAGTACTTC.

The chain couples TRBV4-1 to TRBJ2-2, with 7 nucleotides matching TRBD1. Unmatched junction bases numbered 5, after V lost 1 base and J lost 3 bases. Germline V gene data show CDR1 as MGHRA and CDR2 as YSYEKL. This CDR3 has 16 amino acids. This CDR3 is CASSQGKGAHTGELFF. The CDR3 DNA is TGCGCCAGCAGCCAAGGGAAGGGGGCGCACACCGGGGAGCTGTTTTTT.

The chain couples TRBV30 to TRBJ1-2; D gene uncertain. V lost 4 bases to trimming and J lost 2 bases, with 8 bases between them. Germline values: CDR1 GTSNPN, CDR2 SVGIG (reference sequence). This CDR3 is built from 12 residues. CDR3 DNA sequence: TGTGCCTGGATGCGCGGGAACTATGGCTACACCTTC. Translation gives CAWMRGNYGYTF.

A few counts support this clonotype. The chain combines TRBV20-1 with TRBJ2-7; D possibly matches TRBD1 or TRBD2 (5 bases each). Per germline, CDR1 DFQATT and CDR2 SNEGSKA (reference sequence). This CDR3 comprises 14 residues. The V and J ends lost 1 base and 0 bases respectively, with 10 bases between them. This CDR3 reads CSARGRDHSYEQYF. As DNA, the CDR3 is TGCAGTGCTAGAGGCCGGGACCACTCCTACGAGCAGTACTTC.

V usage is TRBV9 and J usage is TRBJ2-2; D is unclear. The CDR3 length is 14 residues. Germline V gene data show CDR1 as SGDLS and CDR2 as YYNGEE. The V gene lost 5 bases and the J gene lost 2 bases, with 10 bases spanning the gap. CDR3 DNA sequence: TGTGCCAGCAGTGGGCCCTCTAACACCGGGGAGCTGTTTTTT. It is translated as CASSGPSNTGELFF.

The chain recombines TRBV27 with TRBJ2-1; 11 bases align to TRBD2. The CDR3 is 15 amino acids. Germline loops: CDR1 MNHEY, CDR2 SMNVEV (reference sequence). V dropped 7 bases and J dropped 2; count of bases not matched to a gene: 4. CDR3 region: CASKLAGVAYNEQFF. The CDR3 DNA sequence: TGTGCCAGCAAACTAGCGGGAGTTGCCTACAATGAGCAGTTCTTC.

This clonotype turned up a few times. The CDR3 here is CASSGLAGNNEQFF. Here the CDR3 DNA reads TGTGCCAGCAGTGGACTAGCGGGAAACAATGAGCAGTTCTTC. V and J are TRBV27 and TRBJ2-1; 12 bases align to TRBD2. V lost 5 bases, J lost 5 bases, and 1 base stayed unmatched. The CDR3 loop spans 14 amino acids. Germline V CDR1 and CDR2: MNHEY, SMNVEV (reference sequence).

This clonotype occurred a few times. The CDR3 sequence is CASSLDPFTEAFF. DNA of the CDR3: TGTGCCAGCAGCTTAGATCCGTTCACTGAAGCTTTCTTT. The gene calls are TRBV11-2 and TRBJ1-1, with D hard to call. Germline V gene sequence: CDR1 SGHAT, CDR2 FQNNGV. V was shortened by 0 bases and J by 4 bases, with 6 bases between the two germline ends. This CDR3 has 13 amino acids.

This clonotype was observed at least ten times. This chain connects TRBV28 to TRBJ2-1, with 8 nucleotides matching TRBD2. Looked up from germline, CDR1 is MDHEN and CDR2 is SYDVKM. This CDR3 comprises 15 residues. V lost 3 bases and J lost 3; bases outside the gene matches: 4. The CDR3 reads CASSLGAGDYNEQFF. The CDR3 coding sequence is TGTGCCAGCAGTTTGGGAGCGGGAGACTACAATGAGCAGTTCTTC.

The chain has TRBV4-1 and TRBJ2-1, with D perhaps TRBD1 or TRBD2 (6 bases each). CDR1 and CDR2 (germline): MGHRA, YSYEKL. The CDR3 runs 16 residues. Between the trimmed V and J ends, which lost 0 bases and 3 bases, there was a span of 12 bases. DNA for the CDR3: TGCGCCAGCAGCCAAGATCGGGGGCTGGTCTACAATGAGCAGTTCTTC. Amino acid sequence: CASSQDRGLVYNEQFF.

The chain uses TRBV29-1 and TRBJ1-4, with 9 bases identical to TRBD1. Looked up from germline, CDR1 is SQVTM and CDR2 is ANQGSEA. Losses at the gene ends were 0 bases for V and 10 bases for J; bases not matched to a gene: 6. This CDR3 has 14 residues. Written as DNA, the CDR3 is TGCAGCGTTGAAGAGGGGACAGGGCGGGGAAAACTGTTTTTT. Protein: CSVEEGTGRGKLFF.

This clonotype was detected only a few times. V gene TRBV20-1 combines with J gene TRBJ2-7; 7 positions match TRBD1. The length of the CDR3 is 14 residues. The V gene's germline CDR1 is DFQATT and CDR2 SNEGSKA (reference sequence). The ends lost 6 bases at V and 0 bases at J; junction bases unmatched: 8. The chain's CDR3 is CSAGDRRSSYEQYF. DNA of the CDR3: TGCAGTGCAGGGGACAGACGATCCTCCTACGAGCAGTACTTC.

The chain has TRBV27 and TRBJ2-7; perhaps TRBD2 as D (6 bases). The germline V gene has CDR1 MNHEY and CDR2 SMNVEV (reference sequence). Trimming took 8 bases from V and 2 from J, leaving 10 bases between them. The CDR3 totals 12 residues. CDR3 nucleotide sequence: TGTGCCAGCCTTAGCGGTACCTACGAGCAGTACTTC. It codes for CASLSGTYEQYF.

The chain recombines TRBV12-3 or TRBV12-4 with TRBJ2-5; 8 nucleotides agree with TRBD2. This CDR3 is built from 14 residues. The trim removed 6 bases at V and 2 bases at J, leaving 5 bases unmatched. The CDR3, as DNA: TGTGCCAGCAGAACCGGGAGGGCACAAGAGACCCAGTACTTC. It codes for CASRTGRAQETQYF.

V gene TRBV9 combines with J gene TRBJ2-2, with TRBD2 matching over 8 bases. The CDR3 runs to 17 residues. Unmatched junction bases numbered 10, after V lost 0 bases and J lost 6 bases. Germline-derived CDR1 and CDR2 are SGDLS and YYNGEE. CDR3 coding DNA: TGTGCCAGCAGCGTAGATAGCGGGATGCCTCTCGCCGGGGAGCTGTTTTTT. Its translation: CASSVDSGMPLAGELFF.

This clonotype was counted between two and nine times. J is TRBJ2-7 and V is TRBV18; unclear D gene. Trimming left V 2 bases short and J 0 bases short, with 8 bases between. The germline gives CDR1 KGHSH, CDR2 LQKENI. The CDR3 covers 14 residues. CDR3 bases: TGTGCCAGCTCACCAGTCGGGTCCTCCTACGAGCAGTACTTC. It is translated as CASSPVGSSYEQYF.

This chain connects TRBV27 to TRBJ1-5; TRBD1 aligns across 7 bases. Germline lookup yields CDR1 MNHEY and CDR2 SMNVEV (reference sequence). The V and J ends lost 1 base and 5 bases, in that order; junction bases with no gene match: 8. CDR3 size: 16 residues. CDR3 region: CASSLFWAGGDQPQHF. The CDR3 DNA is TGTGCCAGCAGTTTATTCTGGGCAGGGGGGGATCAGCCCCAGCATTTT.

This clonotype was counted between two and nine times. The rearrangement links TRBV27 to TRBJ1-2; the D is unclear. V was pared by 5 bases and J by 4 bases, with 20 bases between. CDR3 length: 16 residues. CDR1 MNHEY and CDR2 SMNVEV come from the germline V gene (reference sequence). The CDR3 sequence: CASSARPLDIGYGYTF. The CDR3 DNA reads TGTGCCAGCAGTGCGCGACCCTTGGATATAGGCTATGGCTACACCTTC.

This clonotype was counted only a few times. The V gene is TRBV27, the J gene TRBJ1-6, with unresolved D. The ends were cut back, 8 bases at V and 3 bases at J, with 14 bases in the middle. The CDR3 sequence is 15 residues long. CDR1 is MNHEY, CDR2 SMNVEV, per germline (reference sequence). CDR3: CASVETARYNSPLHF. CDR3 bases: TGTGCCAGCGTGGAAACAGCGCGCTATAATTCACCCCTCCACTTT.